This T cell receptor (beta chain) appears in the sequencing data of a study of memory CD4+ T cells and cytomegalovirus serostatus. Study at large: Healthy Belgian adult donors included about nine CMV-positive and around 25 CMV-negative people.

TCRdb's table, derived via immunoSEQ multiplex PCR, lists solely in-frame clones and lacks some. The data hold about 56,000 clones, with about 73% observed a single time. The sort gate was single viable CD3+CD4+CD8-CD45RO+ cells for memory CD4+ T cells. This clone came up a few times. The sample comprised memory CD4+ T cells from blood. The sequence came from an adult in good health and CMV-seropositive.

CDR3 amino acids: CASSPSGVVGYTF. CDR3 DNA sequence: TGTGCCAGCAGCCCCTCAGGGGTTGTTGGCTACACCTTC. This chain joins TRBV7-2 and TRBJ1-2, with D possibly being TRBD1 (6 bases). Germline lookup yields CDR1 SGHTA and CDR2 FQGNSA. The V gene lost 5 bases and the J gene lost 7 bases, with 14 bases spanning the gap. This CDR3 contains 13 residues. The full variable domain, its missing parts supplied by reference TRBV7-2 and TRBJ1-2, is GAGVSQSPSNKVTEKGKDVELRCDPISGHTALYWYRQSLGQGLEFLIYFQGNSAPDKSGLPSDRFSAERTGGSVSTLTIQRTQQEDSAVYLCASSPSGVVGYTFGSGTRLTVV.